Listed here is a single T cell receptor (beta chain). Per the original methods: For nucleated cells, counts were estimated from reference gene primer amplification. Data came from immunoSEQ multiplex PCR; TCRdb stores just in-frame clones and leaves some out. V, J and clone size were drawn from that table, and D and trimming were deduced from the DNA. The table lists tens of thousands of clones, less than 85% of them singletons. These data originate in a study of blood T cell repertoires in COVID-19. At the level of the study: The analysed material was cDNA or gDNA that came from T cells, B-cell-depleted T cells, or PBMCs.

The germline V gene encodes CDR1 LNHNV and CDR2 YYDKDF (reference sequence). V lost 0 bases and J lost 7; bases outside the gene matches: 11. The length of the CDR3 is 17 residues. This clonotype originated in a woman between 70 and 85 years old with acute or convalescent COVID-19. Source material: peripheral blood. The chain uses TRBV15 and TRBJ1-2; 10 nucleotides match TRBD1. The CDR3 sequence is CATSRDPSDRGRGGYTF. As DNA, the CDR3 is TGTGCCACCAGCAGAGATCCCTCCGACAGGGGGCGCGGTGGCTACACCTTC. Variable domain in full (rest from reference TRBV15 and TRBJ1-2): DAMVIQNPRYQVTQFGKPVTLSCSQTLNHNVMYWYQQKSSQAPKLLFHYYDKDFNNEADTPDNFQSRRPNTSFCFLDIRSPGLGDTAMYLCATSRDPSDRGRGGYTFGSGTRLTVV.